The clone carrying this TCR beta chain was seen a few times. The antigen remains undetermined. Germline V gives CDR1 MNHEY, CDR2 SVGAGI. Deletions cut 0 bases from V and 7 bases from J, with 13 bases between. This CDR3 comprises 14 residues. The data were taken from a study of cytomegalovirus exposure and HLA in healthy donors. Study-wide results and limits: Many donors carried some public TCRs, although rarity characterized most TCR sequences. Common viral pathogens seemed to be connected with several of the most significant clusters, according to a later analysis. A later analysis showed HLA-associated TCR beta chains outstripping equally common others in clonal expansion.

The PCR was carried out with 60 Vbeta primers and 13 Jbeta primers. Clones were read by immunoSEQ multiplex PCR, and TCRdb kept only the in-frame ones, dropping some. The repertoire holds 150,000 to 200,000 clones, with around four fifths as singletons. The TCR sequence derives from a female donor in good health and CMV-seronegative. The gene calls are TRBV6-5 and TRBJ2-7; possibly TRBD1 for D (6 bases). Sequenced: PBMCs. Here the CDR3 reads CASSYSDRTREQYF. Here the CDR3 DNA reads TGTGCCAGCAGTTACTCTGACAGGACGAGGGAGCAGTACTTC.